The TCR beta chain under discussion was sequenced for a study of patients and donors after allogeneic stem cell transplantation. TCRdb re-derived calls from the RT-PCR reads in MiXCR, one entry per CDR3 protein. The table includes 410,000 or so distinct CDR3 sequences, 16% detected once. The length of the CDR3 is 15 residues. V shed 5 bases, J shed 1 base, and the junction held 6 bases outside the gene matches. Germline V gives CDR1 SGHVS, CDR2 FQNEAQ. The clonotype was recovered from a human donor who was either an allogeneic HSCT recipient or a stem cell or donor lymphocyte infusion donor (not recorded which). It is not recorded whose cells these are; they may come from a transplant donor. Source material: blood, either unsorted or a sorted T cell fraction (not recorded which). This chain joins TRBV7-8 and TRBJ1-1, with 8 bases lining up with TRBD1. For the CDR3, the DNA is TGTGCCAGCAGCCCAAGGACAGGGAAGAACACTGAAGCTTTCTTT. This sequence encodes CASSPRTGKNTEAFF.